A single sample gave rise to the 22 T cell receptor beta chains below, sequenced in a study of OX40 agonist ivuxolimab in advanced cancers. Data came from immunoSEQ multiplex PCR; TCRdb stores just in-frame clones and leaves some out. Of 73,000 or so clones detected, about 86% appear once; the ten largest clones hold less than 2.5%. The sequenced sample was CD4+ or CD8+ T cells sorted from blood, obtained in a trial of the OX40 agonist ivuxolimab. The origin of the receptors is an adult with an advanced solid tumor such as melanoma, head and neck, liver or kidney cancer.

This clone was detected a few times. V usage is TRBV7-3 and J usage is TRBJ2-5; TRBD1 matches 10 bases. J gave up 4 bases and V 5 bases, and 7 bases lay outside the gene matches. CDR1 and CDR2 from the germline V gene are SGHTA and FQGTGA. The CDR3 spans 15 residues. CDR3 sequence: CASSPGDRGGETQYF. DNA for the CDR3: TGTGCCAGCAGCCCAGGGGACAGGGGAGGAGAGACCCAGTACTTC.

The V gene is TRBV11-3, the J gene TRBJ2-7; D perhaps matches TRBD2 (5 bases). Germline CDR1 SGHNT, CDR2 YENEEA. The V end was cut by 0 bases, the J end by 3 bases, with 9 bases between. This CDR3 has 14 amino acids. The CDR3 is CASSLEGARYEQYF. CDR3 nucleotide sequence: TGTGCCAGCAGCTTAGAGGGAGCGCGCTACGAGCAGTACTTC.

The gene calls are TRBV11-3 and TRBJ2-1, with 7 positions matching TRBD2. Germline-derived CDR1 and CDR2 are SGHNT and YENEEA. Unmatched junction bases numbered 7, after V lost 7 bases and J lost 7 bases. The CDR3 sequence is 13 residues long. CDR3 DNA: TGTGCCAGCACCATCGGAGCGGGAAATGAGCAGTTCTTC. Protein sequence: CASTIGAGNEQFF.

The chain carries TRBV27 and TRBJ2-7; 9 bases align to TRBD2. Per germline, CDR1 MNHEY and CDR2 SMNVEV (reference sequence). CDR3 length equals 16 residues. The V and J ends lost 2 bases and 4 bases, in that order; junction bases with no gene match: 9. In nucleotides, the CDR3 is TGTGCCAGCAGTTTAGAAGGCGGGAGGGCCTATTACGAGCAGTACTTC. Its protein product is CASSLEGGRAYYEQYF.

This chain joins TRBV30 and TRBJ2-5; tentative D call: TRBD2 (5 bases). V gave up 0 bases and J gave up 4 bases, with 9 bases separating them. Germline-derived CDR1 and CDR2 are GTSNPN and SVGIG (reference sequence). The CDR3 has 13 residues. Written as DNA, the CDR3 is TGTGCCTGGAGTGTCGGAGGCGCAGAGACCCAGTACTTC. It yields the protein CAWSVGGAETQYF. The whole variable domain, remainder taken from reference TRBV30 and TRBJ2-5, is SQTIHQWPATLVQPVGSPLSLECTVEGTSNPNLYWYRQAAGRGLQLLFYSVGIGQISSEVPQNLSASRPQDRQFILSSKKLLLSDSGFYLCAWSVGGAETQYFGPGTRLLVL.

V is TRBV30 and J is TRBJ1-1; D might be TRBD1 (6 bases). Trimming removed 4 bases at V and 9 bases at J, with 21 bases between. The germline gives CDR1 GTSNPN, CDR2 SVGIG (reference sequence). There are 14 residues in the CDR3. Here the CDR3 reads CAWTTPGVSGKAFF. DNA of the CDR3: TGTGCCTGGACCACGCCAGGGGTCTCCGGAAAAGCTTTCTTT.

This clone is a singleton in its sample. This sequence joins TRBV4-2 and TRBJ2-3; the D is unclear. Trimming stripped 0 bases from V and 2 bases from J, with 6 bases between. CDR3 length equals 14 residues. Germline CDR1 LGHNA, CDR2 YNFKEQ. The CDR3 DNA reads as TGTGCCAGCAGCCAAGAGCGGTTCACAGATACGCAGTATTTT. It codes for CASSQERFTDTQYF.

The V gene is TRBV20-1, the J gene TRBJ2-1, with D possibly being TRBD1 (5 bases). The CDR3 totals 11 residues. The V end lost 5 bases, the J end lost 9 bases, and 11 bases lay between the germline ends. Germline V gene lookup returns CDR1 DFQATT and CDR2 SNEGSKA (reference sequence). CDR3 region: CSARQGTEQFF. The CDR3 DNA is TGCAGTGCTCGTCAGGGAACTGAGCAGTTCTTC.

This chain connects TRBV2 to TRBJ1-5, with D perhaps TRBD1 (6 bases). Germline loops: CDR1 SNHLY, CDR2 FYNNEI. The CDR3 is made up of 14 amino acids. V was shortened by 6 bases and J by 4 bases, with 13 bases between the two germline ends. The CDR3 bases are TGTGCCAGCAGCGGGACATCAATTAATCAGCCCCAGCATTTT. Translation gives CASSGTSINQPQHF. The full variable domain, its missing parts supplied by reference TRBV2 and TRBJ1-5, is EPEVTQTPSHQVTQMGQEVILRCVPISNHLYFYWYRQILGQKVEFLVSFYNNEISEKSEIFDDQFSVERPDGSNFTLKIRSTKLEDSAMYFCASSGTSINQPQHFGDGTRLSIL.

In this sample, this clone turned up a few times. The genes are TRBV5-1 and TRBJ1-1, with D perhaps matching TRBD1 (5 bases). This CDR3 region has 13 residues. Germline values: CDR1 SGHRS, CDR2 YFSETQ. V lost 0 bases and J lost 5, with 8 bases in between. The CDR3 bases are TGCGCCAGCAGCTTGGCCTGGGGGACTGAAGCTTTCTTT. This translates into CASSLAWGTEAFF.

This chain links TRBV4-1 with TRBJ2-2; D call uncertain. Deletions cut 1 base from V and 3 bases from J, with 9 bases between. The CDR3 is 15 amino acids. Per germline, CDR1 MGHRA and CDR2 YSYEKL. This CDR3 is CASSQVLEYTGELFF. CDR3 DNA: TGCGCCAGCAGCCAAGTCCTCGAGTACACCGGGGAGCTGTTTTTT.

The chain employs TRBV5-1 and TRBJ1-2; 7 bases agree with TRBD1. The CDR3 loop spans 15 amino acids. Looked up from germline, CDR1 is SGHRS and CDR2 is YFSETQ. Trimming took 4 bases from V and 5 from J; bases not matched to a gene: 11. DNA of the CDR3: TGCGCCAGCAGCGAGGGACAGCGAGTATGGTATGGCTACACCTTC. It is translated as CASSEGQRVWYGYTF. Full variable domain (missing parts from reference TRBV5-1 and TRBJ1-2): KAGVTQTPRYLIKTRGQQVTLSCSPISGHRSVSWYQQTPGQGLQFLFEYFSETQRNKGNFPGRFSGRQFSNSRSEMNVSTLELGDSALYLCASSEGQRVWYGYTFGSGTRLTVV.

As concerns this clone: One junction end disagrees with the germline gene, perhaps due to a read error. The CDR3 spells CASSYFTGMNTEAFF. The CDR3 nucleotides are TGTGCCAGCAGCTACTTTACGGGGATGAACACTGAAGCTTTCTTT. This sequence joins TRBV6-5 and TRBJ1-1; D is unresolved. This CDR3 is built from 15 residues. The germline CDR1 and CDR2 sequences are MNHEY and SVGAGI.

The chain uses TRBV7-9 and TRBJ1-2, with a weak D call TRBD1 (5 bases). The V gene lost 0 bases and the J gene lost 4 bases, with 12 bases spanning the gap. The CDR3 has 15 residues. Germline V gene lookup returns CDR1 SEHNR and CDR2 FQNEAQ (reference sequence). CDR3 nucleotide sequence: TGTGCCAGCAGCTTAGCTCTTAAGGGGCCCTATGGCTACACCTTC. This encodes CASSLALKGPYGYTF.

The chain combines TRBV18 with TRBJ1-1; D not certain. The CDR3 has 14 amino acids. Trimming pared 1 base from V and 3 bases from J, leaving 9 bases between. CDR1 and CDR2 (germline): KGHSH, LQKENI. CDR3 residues: CASSPRKVDTEAFF. CDR3 nucleotide sequence: TGTGCCAGCTCACCACGGAAGGTGGACACTGAAGCTTTCTTT.

The rearrangement uses TRBV10-3 and TRBJ1-2, with D unresolved. Germline lookup yields CDR1 ENHRY and CDR2 SYGVKD. The CDR3 is 15 amino acids. V was clipped by 0 bases and J by 5 bases, with 13 bases between them. This CDR3 is CAISESMTEGYGYTF. DNA for the CDR3: TGTGCCATCAGTGAGTCTATGACGGAGGGTTATGGCTACACCTTC.

This rearrangement joins TRBV19 to TRBJ2-7; D unresolved. Germline loops: CDR1 LNHDA, CDR2 SQIVND (reference sequence). Trimming removed 5 bases at V and 4 bases at J, with 12 bases between. CDR3 size: 13 residues. The CDR3 nucleotides are TGTGCCAGTAGTGCCCTCCCTGCTTACGAGCAGTACTTC. Amino acid sequence: CASSALPAYEQYF.

V is TRBV6-4 and J is TRBJ2-1; 9 nucleotides line up with TRBD2. Germline V gene data show CDR1 as MRHNA and CDR2 as SNTAGT. The junction had 35 bases not matched to a gene; V was cut back by 2 bases and J by 9 bases. The CDR3 has 24 residues. This CDR3 is CASSDVSGRSSEAPRFYLALEQFF. The CDR3 DNA reads TGTGCCAGCAGTGACGTAAGCGGGAGGTCTAGTGAGGCCCCGCGCTTTTACCTAGCCCTTGAGCAGTTCTTC.

J is TRBJ2-5 and V is TRBV5-4, with 9 bases aligning to TRBD2. Germline CDR1 and CDR2: SGHNT and YYREEE (reference sequence). The junction had 3 bases not matched to a gene; V was cut back by 7 bases and J by 2 bases. This CDR3 contains 13 residues. This chain's CDR3 is CASLTSGQETQYF. CDR3 in DNA: TGTGCCAGCCTGACTAGCGGACAAGAGACCCAGTACTTC.

The chain recombines TRBV13 with TRBJ2-1, with D perhaps TRBD2 (7 bases). Germline values: CDR1 PRHDT, CDR2 FYEKMQ (reference sequence). The CDR3 is 14 amino acids. Trimming removed 11 bases from V and 7 bases from J, with 21 bases in between. CDR3 amino acids: CAFTRAGARNEQFF. DNA for the CDR3: TGTGCCTTCACTCGGGCGGGGGCAAGGAATGAGCAGTTCTTC. Full variable domain (outside the CDR3, taken from reference TRBV13 and TRBJ2-1): AAGVIQSPRHLIKEKRETATLKCYPIPRHDTVYWYQQGPGQDPQFLISFYEKMQSDKGSIPDRFSAQQFSDYHSELNMSSLELGDSALYFCAFTRAGARNEQFFGPGTRLTVL.

V usage is TRBV7-2 and J usage is TRBJ2-4; 10 positions agree with TRBD2. The germline gives CDR1 SGHTA, CDR2 FQGNSA. The CDR3 is 18 amino acids. The junction had 20 bases not matched to a gene; V was cut back by 9 bases and J by 6 bases. As DNA, the CDR3 is TGTGCCAGTCGAGCTTCTAGCGGGAGTCGGAGCCGGGGAAACATTCAGTACTTC. Translated: CASRASSGSRSRGNIQYF.

The J gene is TRBJ2-7, the V gene TRBV4-2; 9 bases agree with TRBD1. The V gene end was trimmed by 3 bases and the J gene end by 3 bases; junction bases not matched to a gene: 0. CDR3 length: 13 amino acids. Germline values: CDR1 LGHNA, CDR2 YNFKEQ. CDR3 in amino acids: CASSQTGGYEQYF. The DNA for the CDR3 is TGTGCCAGCAGCCAGACAGGGGGCTACGAGCAGTACTTC.